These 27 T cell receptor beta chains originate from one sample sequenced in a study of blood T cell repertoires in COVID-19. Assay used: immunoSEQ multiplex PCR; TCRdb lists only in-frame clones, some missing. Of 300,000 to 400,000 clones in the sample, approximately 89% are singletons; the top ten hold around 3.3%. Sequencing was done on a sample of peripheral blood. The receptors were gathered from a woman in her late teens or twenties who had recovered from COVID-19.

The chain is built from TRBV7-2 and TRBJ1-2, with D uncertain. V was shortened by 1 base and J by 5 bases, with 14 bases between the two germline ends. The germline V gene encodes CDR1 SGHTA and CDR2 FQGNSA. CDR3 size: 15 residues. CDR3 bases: TGTGCCAGCAGCTTAGGAGGGCCCACTGGGTATGGCTACACCTTC. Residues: CASSLGGPTGYGYTF.

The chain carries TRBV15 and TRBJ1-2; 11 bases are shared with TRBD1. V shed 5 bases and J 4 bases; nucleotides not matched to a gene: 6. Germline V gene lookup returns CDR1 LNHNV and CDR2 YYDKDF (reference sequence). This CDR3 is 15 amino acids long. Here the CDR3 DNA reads TGTGCCACCAGCCAGAGGACAGGGGGCACCTATGGCTACACCTTC. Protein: CATSQRTGGTYGYTF.

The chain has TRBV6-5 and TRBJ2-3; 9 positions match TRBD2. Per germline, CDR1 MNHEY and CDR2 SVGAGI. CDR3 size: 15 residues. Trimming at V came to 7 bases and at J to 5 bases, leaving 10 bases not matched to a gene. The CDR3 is CASTIGGRARDTQYF. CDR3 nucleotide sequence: TGTGCCAGCACGATTGGCGGGAGGGCCCGAGATACGCAGTATTTT.

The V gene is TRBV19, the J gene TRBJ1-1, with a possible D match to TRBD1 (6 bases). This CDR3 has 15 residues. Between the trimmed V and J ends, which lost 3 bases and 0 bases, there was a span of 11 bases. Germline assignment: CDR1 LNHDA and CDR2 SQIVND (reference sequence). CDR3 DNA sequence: TGTGCCAGTAGTATGGGGGCGGTCATGAACACTGAAGCTTTCTTT. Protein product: CASSMGAVMNTEAFF. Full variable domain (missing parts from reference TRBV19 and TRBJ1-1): DGGITQSPKYLFRKEGQNVTLSCEQNLNHDAMYWYRQDPGQGLRLIYYSQIVNDFQKGDIAEGYSVSREKKESFPLTVTSAQKNPTAFYLCASSMGAVMNTEAFFGQGTRLTVV.

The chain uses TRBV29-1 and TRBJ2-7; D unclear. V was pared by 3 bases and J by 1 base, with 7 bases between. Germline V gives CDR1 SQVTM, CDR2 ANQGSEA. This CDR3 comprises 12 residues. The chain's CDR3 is CSVESISYEQYV. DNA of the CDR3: TGCAGCGTTGAGTCCATTTCCTACGAGCAGTACGTC.

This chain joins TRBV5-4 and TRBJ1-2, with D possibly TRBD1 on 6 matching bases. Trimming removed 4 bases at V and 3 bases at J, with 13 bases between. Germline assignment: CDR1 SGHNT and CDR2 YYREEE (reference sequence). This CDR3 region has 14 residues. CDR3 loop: CASSIIRGYYGYTF. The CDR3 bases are TGTGCCAGCAGCATTATTAGGGGGTACTATGGCTACACCTTC.

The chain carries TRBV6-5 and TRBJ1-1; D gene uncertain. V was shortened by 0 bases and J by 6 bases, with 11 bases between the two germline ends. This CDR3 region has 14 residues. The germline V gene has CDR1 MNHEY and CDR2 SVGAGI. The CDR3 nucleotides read TGTGCCAGCAGTTACTCTTGGCAGTACCCTGAAGCTTTCTTT. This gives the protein CASSYSWQYPEAFF.

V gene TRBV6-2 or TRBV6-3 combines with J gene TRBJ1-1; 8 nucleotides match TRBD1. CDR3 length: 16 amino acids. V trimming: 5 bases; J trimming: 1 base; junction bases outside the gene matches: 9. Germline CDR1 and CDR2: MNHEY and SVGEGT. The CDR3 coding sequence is TGTGCCAGCAGTCGAAGGACGGGACAGGAGAACACTGAAGCTTTCTTT. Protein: CASSRRTGQENTEAFF.

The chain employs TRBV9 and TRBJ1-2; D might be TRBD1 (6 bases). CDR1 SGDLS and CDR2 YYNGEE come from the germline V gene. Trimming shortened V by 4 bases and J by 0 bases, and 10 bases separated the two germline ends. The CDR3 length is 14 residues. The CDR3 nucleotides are TGTGCCAGCAGCTCGGGACATCCTAACTATGGCTACACCTTC. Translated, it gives CASSSGHPNYGYTF. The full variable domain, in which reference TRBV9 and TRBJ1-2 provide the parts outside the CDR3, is DSGVTQTPKHLITATGQRVTLRCSPRSGDLSVYWYQQSLDQGLQFLIQYYNGEERAKGNILERFSAQQFPDLHSELNLSSLELGDSALYFCASSSGHPNYGYTFGSGTRLTVV.

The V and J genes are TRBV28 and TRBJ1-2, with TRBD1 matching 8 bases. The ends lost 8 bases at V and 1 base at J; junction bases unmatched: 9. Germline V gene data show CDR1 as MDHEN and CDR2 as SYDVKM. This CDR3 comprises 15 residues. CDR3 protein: CASRIRGQSNYGYTF. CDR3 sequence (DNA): TGTGCCAGCCGAATCAGGGGGCAAAGTAACTATGGCTACACCTTC.

The CDR3, as DNA: TGTGCCAGCAGCTTAGAAAGGGGGACAGCTACCAAGAACACTGAAGCTTTCTTT. Protein: CASSLERGTATKNTEAFF. The chain recombines TRBV7-2 with TRBJ1-1; TRBD1 matches 7 bases. The germline V gene has CDR1 SGHTA and CDR2 FQGNSA. There are 18 residues in the CDR3. The trim removed 1 base at V and 1 base at J, leaving 12 bases unmatched.

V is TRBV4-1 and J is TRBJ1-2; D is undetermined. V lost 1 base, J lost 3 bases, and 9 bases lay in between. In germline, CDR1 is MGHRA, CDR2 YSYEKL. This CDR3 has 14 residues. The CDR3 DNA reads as TGCGCCAGCAGCCAAGCCGGGGAAGACTATGGCTACACCTTC. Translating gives CASSQAGEDYGYTF.

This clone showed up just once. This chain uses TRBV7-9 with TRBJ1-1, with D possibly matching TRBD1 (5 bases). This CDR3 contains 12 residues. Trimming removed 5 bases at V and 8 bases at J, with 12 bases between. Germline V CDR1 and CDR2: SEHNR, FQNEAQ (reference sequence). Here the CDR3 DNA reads TGTGCCAGCAGCCGCGACAGAGCCGAAGCTTTCTTT. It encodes CASSRDRAEAFF.

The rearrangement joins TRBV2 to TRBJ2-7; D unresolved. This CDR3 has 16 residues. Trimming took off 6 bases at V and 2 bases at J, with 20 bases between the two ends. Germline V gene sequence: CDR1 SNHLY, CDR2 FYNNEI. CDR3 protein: CASSCLGITRPYEQYV. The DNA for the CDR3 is TGTGCCAGCAGCTGTTTGGGCATAACCAGACCCTACGAGCAGTACGTC.

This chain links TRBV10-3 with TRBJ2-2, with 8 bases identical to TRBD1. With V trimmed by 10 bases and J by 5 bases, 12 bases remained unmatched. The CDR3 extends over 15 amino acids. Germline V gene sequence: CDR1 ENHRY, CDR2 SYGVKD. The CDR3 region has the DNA TGTGCCAGCATGAAAGGACAGGGAAGGACCGGGGAGCTGTTTTTT. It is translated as CASMKGQGRTGELFF.

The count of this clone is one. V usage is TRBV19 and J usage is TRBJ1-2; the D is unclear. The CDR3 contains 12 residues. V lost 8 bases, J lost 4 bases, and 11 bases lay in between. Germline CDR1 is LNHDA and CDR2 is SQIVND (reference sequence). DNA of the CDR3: TGTGCCAGTTATACACGAAGCTATGGCTACACCTTC. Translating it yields CASYTRSYGYTF. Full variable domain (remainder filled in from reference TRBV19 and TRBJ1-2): DGGITQSPKYLFRKEGQNVTLSCEQNLNHDAMYWYRQDPGQGLRLIYYSQIVNDFQKGDIAEGYSVSREKKESFPLTVTSAQKNPTAFYLCASYTRSYGYTFGSGTRLTVV.

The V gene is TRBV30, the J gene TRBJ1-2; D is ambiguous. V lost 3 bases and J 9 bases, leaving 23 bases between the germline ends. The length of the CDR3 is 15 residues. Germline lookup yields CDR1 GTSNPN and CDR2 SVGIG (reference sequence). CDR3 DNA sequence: TGTGCCTGGAGCCGCCCGGACCGTGAATTCGGGAGCTACACCTTC. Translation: CAWSRPDREFGSYTF.

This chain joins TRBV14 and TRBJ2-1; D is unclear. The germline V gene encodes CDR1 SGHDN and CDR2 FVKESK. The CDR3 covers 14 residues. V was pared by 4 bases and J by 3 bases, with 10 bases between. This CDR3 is CASSLGTNYNEQFF. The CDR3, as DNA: TGTGCCAGCAGCCTGGGCACAAACTACAATGAGCAGTTCTTC. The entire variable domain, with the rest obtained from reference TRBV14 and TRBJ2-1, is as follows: EAGVTQFPSHSVIEKGQTVTLRCDPISGHDNLYWYRRVMGKEIKFLLHFVKESKQDESGMPNNRFLAERTGGTYSTLKVQPAELEDSGVYFCASSLGTNYNEQFFGPGTRLTVL.

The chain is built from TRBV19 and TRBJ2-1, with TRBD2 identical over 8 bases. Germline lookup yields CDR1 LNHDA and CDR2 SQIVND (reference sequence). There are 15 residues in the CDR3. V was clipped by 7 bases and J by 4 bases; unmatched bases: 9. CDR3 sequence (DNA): TGTGCCAGTACGAGTCGCCGGGAGGGTTACAATGAGCAGTTCTTC. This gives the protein CASTSRREGYNEQFF. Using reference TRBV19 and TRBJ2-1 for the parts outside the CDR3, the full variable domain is DGGITQSPKYLFRKEGQNVTLSCEQNLNHDAMYWYRQDPGQGLRLIYYSQIVNDFQKGDIAEGYSVSREKKESFPLTVTSAQKNPTAFYLCASTSRREGYNEQFFGPGTRLTVL.

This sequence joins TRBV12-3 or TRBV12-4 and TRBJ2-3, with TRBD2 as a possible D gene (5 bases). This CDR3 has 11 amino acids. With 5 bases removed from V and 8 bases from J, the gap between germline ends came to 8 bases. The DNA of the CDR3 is TGTGCCAGCAGTCTCCGGGGTACGCAGTATTTT. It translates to CASSLRGTQYF.

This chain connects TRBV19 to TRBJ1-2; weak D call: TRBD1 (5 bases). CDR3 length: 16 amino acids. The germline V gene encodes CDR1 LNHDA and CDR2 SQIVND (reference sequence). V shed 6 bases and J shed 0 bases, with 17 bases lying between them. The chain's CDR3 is CASSLPEGRTNYGYTF. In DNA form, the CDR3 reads TGTGCCAGTAGCCTCCCGGAGGGGCGAACTAACTATGGCTACACCTTC.

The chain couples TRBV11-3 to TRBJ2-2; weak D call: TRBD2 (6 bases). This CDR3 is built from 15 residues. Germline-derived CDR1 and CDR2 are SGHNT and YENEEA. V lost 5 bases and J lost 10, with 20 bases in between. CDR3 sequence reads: CASSRPLAPTLELFF. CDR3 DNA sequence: TGTGCCAGCAGCCGTCCCCTAGCGCCGACATTGGAGCTGTTTTTT. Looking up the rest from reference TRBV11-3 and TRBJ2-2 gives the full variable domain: EAGVVQSPRYKIIEKKQPVAFWCNPISGHNTLYWYLQNLGQGPELLIRYENEEAVDDSQLPKDRFSAERLKGVDSTLKIQPAELGDSAVYLCASSRPLAPTLELFFGEGSRLTVL.

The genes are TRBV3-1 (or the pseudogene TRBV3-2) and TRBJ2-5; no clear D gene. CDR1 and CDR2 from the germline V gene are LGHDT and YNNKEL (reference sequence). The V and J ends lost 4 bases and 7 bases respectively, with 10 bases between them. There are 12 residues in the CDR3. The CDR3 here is CASSPLGVTQYF. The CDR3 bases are TGTGCCAGCAGCCCGCTGGGCGTGACCCAGTACTTC.

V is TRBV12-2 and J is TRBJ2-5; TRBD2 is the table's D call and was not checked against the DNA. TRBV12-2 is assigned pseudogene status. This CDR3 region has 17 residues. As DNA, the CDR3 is TGTGCAAGTCGCTTAGGGGGGGAGGGAGCGTACCAAGAGACCCAGTACTTC. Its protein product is CASRLGGEGAYQETQYF.

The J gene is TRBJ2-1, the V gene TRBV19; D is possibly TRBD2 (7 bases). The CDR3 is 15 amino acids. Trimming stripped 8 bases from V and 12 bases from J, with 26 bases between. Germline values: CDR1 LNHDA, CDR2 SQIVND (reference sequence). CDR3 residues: CASGGASPVIAAQFF. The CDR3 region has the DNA TGTGCCAGTGGGGGGGCTAGCCCGGTGATAGCTGCGCAGTTCTTC.

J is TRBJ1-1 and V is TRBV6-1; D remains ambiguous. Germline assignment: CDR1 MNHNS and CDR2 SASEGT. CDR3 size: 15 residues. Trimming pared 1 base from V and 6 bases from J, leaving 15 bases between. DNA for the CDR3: TGTGCCAGCAGTGAAGGAGGCCTGGGTCGGGCTGAAGCTTTCTTT. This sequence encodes CASSEGGLGRAEAFF.

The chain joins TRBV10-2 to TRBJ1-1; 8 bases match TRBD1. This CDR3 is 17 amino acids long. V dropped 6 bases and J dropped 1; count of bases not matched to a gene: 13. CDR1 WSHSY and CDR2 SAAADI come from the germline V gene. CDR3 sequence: CASRPDPGGAGNTEAFF. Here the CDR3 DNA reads TGCGCCAGCAGACCCGATCCAGGGGGCGCGGGGAACACTGAAGCTTTCTTT.